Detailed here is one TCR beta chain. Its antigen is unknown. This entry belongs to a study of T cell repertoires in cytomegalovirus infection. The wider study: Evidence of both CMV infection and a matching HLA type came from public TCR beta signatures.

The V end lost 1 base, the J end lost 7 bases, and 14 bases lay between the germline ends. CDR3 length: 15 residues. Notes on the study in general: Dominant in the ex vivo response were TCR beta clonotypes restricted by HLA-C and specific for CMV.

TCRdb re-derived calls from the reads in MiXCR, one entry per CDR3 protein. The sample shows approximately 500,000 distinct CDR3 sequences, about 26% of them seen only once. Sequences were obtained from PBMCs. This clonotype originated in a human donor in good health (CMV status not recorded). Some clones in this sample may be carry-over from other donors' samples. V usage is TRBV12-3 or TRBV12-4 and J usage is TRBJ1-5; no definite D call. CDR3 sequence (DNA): TGTGCCAGCAGTTTAGAAAGGCGGACTTGGCAGCCCCAGCATTTT. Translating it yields CASSLERRTWQPQHF.